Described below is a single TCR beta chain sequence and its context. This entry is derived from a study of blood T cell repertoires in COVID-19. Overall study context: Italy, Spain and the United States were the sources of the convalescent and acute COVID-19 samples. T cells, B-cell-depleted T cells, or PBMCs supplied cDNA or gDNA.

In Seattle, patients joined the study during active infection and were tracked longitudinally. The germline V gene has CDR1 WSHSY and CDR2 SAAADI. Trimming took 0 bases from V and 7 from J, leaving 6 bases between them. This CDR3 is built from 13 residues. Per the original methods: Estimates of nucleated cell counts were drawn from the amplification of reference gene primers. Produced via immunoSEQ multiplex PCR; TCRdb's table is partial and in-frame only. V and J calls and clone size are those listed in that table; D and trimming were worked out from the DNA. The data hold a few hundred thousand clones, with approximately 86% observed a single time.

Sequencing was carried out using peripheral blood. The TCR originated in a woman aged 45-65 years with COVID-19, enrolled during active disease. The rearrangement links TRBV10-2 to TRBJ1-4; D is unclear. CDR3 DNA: TGCGCCAGCAGTGAGTCTCTAAGTGAAAAACTGTTTTTT. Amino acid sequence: CASSESLSEKLFF.